One sample yielded the 9 T cell receptor beta chains listed below, sequenced in a study of OX40 agonist ivuxolimab in advanced cancers. Library preparation was by the immunoSEQ multiplex PCR assay. TCRdb carries this immuneACCESS record with in-frame sequences only. Its versions omit some clonotypes, under half of them owing to an unresolved V gene in the studies checked, with the rest unexplained. For this sample the table gives tens of thousands of clones, of which over 75% were detected only once. The ten largest clones add up to less than 7.5% of the sample. This sample comprised CD4+ or CD8+ T cells sorted from blood, obtained in a trial of the OX40 agonist ivuxolimab. The receptors derive from an adult with an advanced solid tumor such as melanoma, head and neck, liver or kidney cancer.

V gene TRBV7-6 combines with J gene TRBJ2-6; TRBD2 might be the D (5 bases). The V end lost 3 bases, the J end lost 2 bases, and 8 bases lay between the germline ends. Looked up from germline, CDR1 is SGHVS and CDR2 is FNYEAQ. This CDR3 contains 15 residues. Here the CDR3 DNA reads TGTGCCAGCAGCTTCGACGGGGCTGGGGCCAACGTCCTGACTTTC. This encodes CASSFDGAGANVLTF. The whole variable domain, filled in from reference TRBV7-6 and TRBJ2-6, reads GAGVSQSPRYKVTKRGQDVALRCDPISGHVSLYWYRQALGQGPEFLTYFNYEAQQDKSGLPNDRFSAERPEGSISTLTIQRTEQRDSAMYRCASSFDGAGANVLTFGAGSRLTVL.

The V call is TRBV23-1, the J call TRBJ1-1, with D uncertain. TRBV23-1 counts as an open reading frame of uncertain function. Trimming removed 4 bases from V and 0 bases from J, with 12 bases in between. This CDR3 comprises 15 residues. CDR3 nucleotides: TGCGCCAGCAGTCGCAACGAAGATATGAACACTGAAGCTTTCTTT. It codes for CASSRNEDMNTEAFF.

DNA of the CDR3: TGTGCCTGGAGCGGGACTAGCTCGAATGAGCAGTTCTTC. It translates to CAWSGTSSNEQFF. V is TRBV30 and J is TRBJ2-1, with 9 bases identical to TRBD2. Germline V gives CDR1 GTSNPN, CDR2 SVGIG (reference sequence). The J segment lost 7 bases and the V segment lost 3 bases, leaving 4 bases of the junction unmatched. The CDR3 runs 13 residues.

The chain combines TRBV7-9 with TRBJ2-2, with TRBD2 identical over 8 bases. J lost 7 bases, V lost 2 bases, and 9 bases had no gene match. CDR1 and CDR2 (germline): SEHNR, FQNEAQ (reference sequence). This CDR3 contains 16 residues. The CDR3 spells CASSLFTGGPVGELFF. The DNA of the CDR3 is TGTGCCAGCAGCTTATTTACGGGAGGGCCGGTCGGGGAGCTGTTTTTT. The full variable domain, rest sourced from reference TRBV7-9 and TRBJ2-2, is DTGVSQNPRHKITKRGQNVTFRCDPISEHNRLYWYRQTLGQGPEFLTYFQNEAQLEKSRLLSDRFSAERPKGSFSTLEIQRTEQGDSAMYLCASSLFTGGPVGELFFGEGSRLTVL.

This clone was found once. This rearrangement joins TRBV5-4 to TRBJ2-1; no definite D call. In germline, CDR1 is SGHNT, CDR2 YYREEE (reference sequence). Trimming stripped 1 base from V and 0 bases from J, with 5 bases between. The CDR3 is 14 amino acids. Here the CDR3 reads CASSLPSSYNEQFF. Written as DNA, the CDR3 is TGTGCCAGCAGCTTGCCTAGCTCCTACAATGAGCAGTTCTTC.

This chain joins TRBV5-5 and TRBJ1-2, with a tentative D call TRBD1 (5 bases). The length of the CDR3 is 13 residues. The germline V and J ends were trimmed by 1 base and 8 bases, with 12 bases remaining between them. Germline loops: CDR1 SGHKS, CDR2 YYEKEE (reference sequence). CDR3 loop: CASSLSQGLGYTF. Here the CDR3 DNA reads TGTGCCAGCAGCTTGTCCCAGGGTCTCGGCTACACCTTC.

The rearrangement links TRBV5-1 to TRBJ2-7; D possibly matches TRBD1 or TRBD2 (5 bases each). There are 14 residues in the CDR3. Germline CDR1 and CDR2: SGHRS and YFSETQ. V lost 6 bases, J lost 2 bases, and 15 bases lay in between. The CDR3 DNA is TGCGCCAGCACCTTTGCCGGGGCCACCTACGAGCAGTACTTC. Translated, it gives CASTFAGATYEQYF. The variable domain in full, with the rest retrieved from reference TRBV5-1 and TRBJ2-7, is KAGVTQTPRYLIKTRGQQVTLSCSPISGHRSVSWYQQTPGQGLQFLFEYFSETQRNKGNFPGRFSGRQFSNSRSEMNVSTLELGDSALYLCASTFAGATYEQYFGPGTRLTVT.

The chain joins TRBV2 to TRBJ1-1; D uncertain. The CDR3 totals 13 residues. The V end lost 2 bases, the J end lost 1 base, and 5 bases lay between the germline ends. Germline CDR1 reads SNHLY; CDR2 reads FYNNEI. CDR3 in amino acids: CASSERENTEAFF. The CDR3 nucleotides are TGTGCCAGCAGTGAAAGGGAGAACACTGAAGCTTTCTTT.

The chain recombines TRBV5-6 with TRBJ2-7, with D possibly matching TRBD1 (5 bases). Germline CDR1 SGHDT, CDR2 YYEEEE. The CDR3 contains 14 residues. V shed 3 bases and J shed 0 bases, with 10 bases lying between them. The CDR3, as DNA: TGTGCCAGCAGCTGGCAGGGTAGCTCCTACGAGCAGTACTTC. This encodes CASSWQGSSYEQYF.